The sequence of this T cell receptor (beta chain) was determined in a study of T cells in Graves' hyperthyroidism and ophthalmopathy. The CDR3 extends over 11 amino acids. Germline loops: CDR1 KGHDR, CDR2 SFDVKD. The V gene lost 9 bases and the J gene lost 11 bases, with 10 bases spanning the gap. Note on this clonotype: This may stem from a read error, because a much larger clone lies one nucleotide away.

The investigators amplified TCR beta CDR3 regions from RNA transcripts. HTBI primers drove first-round RT-PCR of the TCR CDR3. From the multiplex PCR reads, TCRdb called clonotypes with MiXCR, one entry per CDR3 protein. The table includes fewer than 200,000 distinct CDR3 sequences, over 8% detected once. The source is a young woman with Graves' hyperthyroidism that later progressed to Graves' ophthalmopathy. The chain uses TRBV24-1 and TRBJ1-6, with D unclear. Sequencing used blood. The CDR3 sequence is CATSTNAPLHF. Here the CDR3 DNA reads TGTGCCACCTCCACAAATGCACCCCTCCACTTT.